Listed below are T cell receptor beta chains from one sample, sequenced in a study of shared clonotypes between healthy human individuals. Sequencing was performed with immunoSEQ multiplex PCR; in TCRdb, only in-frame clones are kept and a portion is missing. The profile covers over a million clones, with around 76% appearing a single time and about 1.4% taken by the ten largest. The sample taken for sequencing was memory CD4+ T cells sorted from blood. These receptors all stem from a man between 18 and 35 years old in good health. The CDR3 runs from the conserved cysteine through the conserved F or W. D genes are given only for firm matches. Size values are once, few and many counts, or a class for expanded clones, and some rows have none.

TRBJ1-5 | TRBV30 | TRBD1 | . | CACSRGPNQPQHF | TGTGCCTGTTCCAGGGGGCCGAATCAGCCCCAGCATTTT
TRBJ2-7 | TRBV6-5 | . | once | CASSYLPRQYEQYF | TGTGCCAGCAGTTACCTCCCGCGGCAATACGAGCAGTACTTC
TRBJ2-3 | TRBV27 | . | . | CASSLRSADTQYF | TGTGCCAGCAGTTTGCGCTCTGCAGATACGCAGTATTTT
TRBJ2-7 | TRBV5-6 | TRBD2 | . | CASSELAGYPSYEQYF | TGTGCCAGCAGCGAGCTAGCGGGATACCCCTCCTACGAGCAGTACTTC
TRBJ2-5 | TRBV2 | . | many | CASSRDSQETQYF | TGTGCCAGCAGTAGAGACAGCCAAGAGACCCAGTACTTC
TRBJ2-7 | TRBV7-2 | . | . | CASSLNAGLIYEQYF | TGTGCCAGCAGCTTAAATGCGGGCCTGATTTACGAGCAGTACTTC
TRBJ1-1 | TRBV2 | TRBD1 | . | CASSKDRGRDGPF | TGTGCCAGCAGTAAGGACAGGGGGCGGGACGGACCTTTT
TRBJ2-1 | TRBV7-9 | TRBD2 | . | CASSLSAGGRFNEQFF | TGTGCCAGCAGCTTATCCGCGGGGGGGCGGTTCAATGAGCAGTTCTTC
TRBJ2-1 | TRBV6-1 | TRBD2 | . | CASTQGGSLGEQFF | TGTGCCAGCACCCAGGGAGGGAGTTTGGGTGAGCAGTTCTTC
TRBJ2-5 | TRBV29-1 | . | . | CSAREGETQYF | TGCAGCGCACGAGAGGGGGAGACCCAGTACTTC
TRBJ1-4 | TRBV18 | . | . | CASSPTGIEKLFF | TGTGCCAGCTCACCTACAGGCATTGAAAAACTGTTTTTT
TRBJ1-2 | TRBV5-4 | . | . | CASRFQGLTSGYTF | TGTGCCAGCAGATTCCAGGGGTTAACCTCCGGCTACACCTTC
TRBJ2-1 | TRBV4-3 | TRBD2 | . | CASSQIGAGLADNEQFF | TGCGCCAGCAGCCAGATAGGAGCCGGACTAGCGGACAATGAGCAGTTCTTC
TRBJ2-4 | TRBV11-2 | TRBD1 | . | CASRRTGLGKNIQYF | TGTGCCAGCAGGAGGACAGGGCTAGGTAAAAACATTCAGTACTTC
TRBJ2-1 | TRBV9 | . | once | CASSLDPYNEQFF | TGTGCCAGCAGCCTGGACCCCTACAATGAGCAGTTCTTC
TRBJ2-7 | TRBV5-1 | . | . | CASSLGGSPDEQYF | TGCGCCAGCAGCTTGGGGGGCAGCCCCGACGAGCAGTACTTC
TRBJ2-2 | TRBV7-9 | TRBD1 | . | CASSGTAVNTGELFF | TGTGCCAGCAGCGGGACAGCAGTGAACACCGGGGAGCTGTTTTTT
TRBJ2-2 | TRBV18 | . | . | CASSTRNANTGELFF | TGTGCCAGCTCAACCCGGAACGCGAACACCGGGGAGCTGTTTTTT
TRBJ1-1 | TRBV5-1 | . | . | CASSVGRQNTEAFF | TGCGCCAGCAGCGTGGGACGGCAGAACACTGAAGCTTTCTTT
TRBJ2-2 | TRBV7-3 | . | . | CATSRGSRSGTGELFF | TGTGCCACCTCCCGGGGTTCTAGATCCGGCACCGGGGAGCTGTTTTTT
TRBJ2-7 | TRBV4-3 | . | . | CASSQDGYAYNEQYF | TGCGCCAGCAGCCAAGATGGGTACGCCTATAACGAGCAGTACTTC
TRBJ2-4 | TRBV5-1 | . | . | CASSIDRGGGDIQYF | TGCGCCAGCAGCATTGACAGGGGAGGGGGAGACATTCAGTACTTC